A single sample is the source of the 27 T cell receptor beta chains below, sequenced in a study of cytomegalovirus exposure and HLA in healthy donors. Data came from immunoSEQ multiplex PCR; TCRdb stores just in-frame clones and leaves some out. The data contain 120,000 to 150,000 clones, roughly nine tenths of them seen just once; the ten biggest clones take up around 3.4%. Specimen: PBMCs. The receptors originated from a woman in her late teens or twenties in good health and CMV-seropositive.

The CDR3 DNA sequence: TGTGCCAGCAGTTTCCCGGGAGAGAGGGGCTCTTACGAGCAGTACTTC. Translating it yields CASSFPGERGSYEQYF. The gene calls are TRBV6-6 and TRBJ2-7, with D possibly being TRBD2 (6 bases). There are 16 residues in the CDR3. The ends were cut back, 4 bases at V and 4 bases at J, with 20 bases in the middle. The germline CDR1 and CDR2 sequences are MNHNY and SVGAGI (reference sequence).

V usage is TRBV10-3 and J usage is TRBJ1-1; D is unclear. Trimming removed 7 bases from V and 6 bases from J, with 15 bases in between. CDR1 and CDR2 from the germline V gene are ENHRY and SYGVKD. This CDR3 spans 13 amino acids. The CDR3 loop is CAITIRGDAEAFF. DNA of the CDR3: TGTGCCATCACGATACGTGGAGACGCTGAAGCTTTCTTT.

The V gene is TRBV4-1, the J gene TRBJ2-5; D may be TRBD2 (5 bases). The CDR3 has 13 residues. Trimming removed 6 bases from V and 4 bases from J, with 12 bases in between. Looked up from germline, CDR1 is MGHRA and CDR2 is YSYEKL. CDR3 sequence (DNA): TGCGCCAGCAGTCAGCTAGCCCGAGAGACCCAGTACTTC. It specifies CASSQLARETQYF.

The chain links TRBV7-2 to TRBJ2-7; possible D gene TRBD2, 7 bases. The V end was cut by 3 bases, the J end by 7 bases, with 16 bases between. The germline CDR1 and CDR2 sequences are SGHTA and FQGNSA. This CDR3 has 14 amino acids. The CDR3 protein is CASSFAGGRREQYF. In nucleotides, the CDR3 is TGTGCCAGCAGCTTTGCCGGGGGGCGTAGGGAGCAGTACTTC.

V is TRBV7-2 and J is TRBJ2-5, with D perhaps TRBD1 (6 bases). The CDR3 spans 15 residues. The germline CDR1 and CDR2 sequences are SGHTA and FQGNSA. V was clipped by 2 bases and J by 1 base, with 11 bases between them. The CDR3 loop reads CASSLNGQTQETQYF. In DNA, the CDR3 is TGTGCCAGCAGCTTAAACGGACAGACCCAAGAGACCCAGTACTTC.

V gene TRBV11-1 combines with J gene TRBJ1-3; no reliable D call. Germline assignment: CDR1 SGHAT and CDR2 FQDESV (reference sequence). This CDR3 is built from 15 residues. V was trimmed by 2 bases and J by 1 base, leaving 9 bases between them. The CDR3 DNA follows: TGTGCCAGCAGCTTAAGTGTCGGTTCTGGAAACACCATATATTTT. Translating gives CASSLSVGSGNTIYF.

This chain connects TRBV15 to TRBJ1-2; TRBD1 is a possible D gene (5 bases). The CDR3 has 13 residues. Deletions cut 7 bases from V and 4 bases from J, with 13 bases between. Germline CDR1 is LNHNV and CDR2 is YYDKDF (reference sequence). The CDR3 protein is CATTPDSRYGYTF. The CDR3 DNA reads TGTGCCACCACCCCAGACAGCCGCTATGGCTACACCTTC.

This chain uses TRBV4-1 with TRBJ2-7; D is unresolved. The CDR3 length is 14 residues. Germline V CDR1 and CDR2: MGHRA, YSYEKL. The V gene lost 4 bases and the J gene lost 0 bases, with 10 bases spanning the gap. The CDR3 protein is CASSPYSTSYEQYF. CDR3 bases: TGCGCCAGCAGCCCTTATAGTACCTCCTACGAGCAGTACTTC.

The V call is TRBV19, the J call TRBJ1-4; no clear D. In germline, CDR1 is LNHDA, CDR2 SQIVND (reference sequence). The length of the CDR3 is 17 residues. V was trimmed by 5 bases and J by 0 bases, leaving 16 bases between them. As DNA, the CDR3 is TGTGCCAGTAGTCCGAACGGAGGCGACCCAACTAATGAAAAACTGTTTTTT. It translates to CASSPNGGDPTNEKLFF.

This chain joins TRBV7-9 and TRBJ2-7; no clear D gene. Germline CDR1 reads SEHNR; CDR2 reads FQNEAQ (reference sequence). The V end lost 5 bases, the J end lost 3 bases, and 8 bases lay between the germline ends. The CDR3 extends over 12 amino acids. The CDR3 sequence: CASSQTGYEQYF. CDR3 bases: TGTGCCAGCAGCCAGACTGGCTACGAGCAGTACTTC.

The chain has TRBV15 and TRBJ2-3, with D possibly matching TRBD1 (5 bases). The CDR3 contains 14 residues. V lost 0 bases, J lost 6 bases, and 10 bases lay in between. From germline, CDR1 is LNHNV and CDR2 YYDKDF (reference sequence). CDR3 in amino acids: CATSRDRQQDTQYF. The CDR3 DNA reads TGTGCCACCAGCAGAGATCGACAGCAGGATACGCAGTATTTT.

The CDR3 coding sequence is TGTGCCAGCAGCCCGACTTGGTACCAAGAGACCCAGTACTTC. It translates to CASSPTWYQETQYF. V gene TRBV11-3 combines with J gene TRBJ2-5; the D is unclear. Germline V gives CDR1 SGHNT, CDR2 YENEEA. V lost 5 bases and J lost 0, with 10 bases in between. This CDR3 comprises 14 residues.

The V and J genes are TRBV6-6 and TRBJ1-1; D uncertain. The germline V gene has CDR1 MNHNY and CDR2 SVGAGI (reference sequence). The CDR3 runs 16 residues. Between the trimmed V and J ends, which lost 0 bases and 0 bases, there was a span of 11 bases. DNA of the CDR3: TGTGCCAGCAGTTACTCGAGGTTAGAGATGAACACTGAAGCTTTCTTT. Translating gives CASSYSRLEMNTEAFF.

The J gene is TRBJ1-1, the V gene TRBV14; tentative D call: TRBD1 (5 bases). The CDR3 is made up of 19 amino acids. Trimming took 4 bases from V and 2 from J, leaving 26 bases between them. CDR1 and CDR2 from the germline V gene are SGHDN and FVKESK. The CDR3 DNA sequence: TGTGCCAGCAGCCCCGGGCCGAGGAGGGACCGAGCAATTAACACTGAAGCTTTCTTT. It yields the protein CASSPGPRRDRAINTEAFF.

V is TRBV7-2 and J is TRBJ2-4; 12 bases align to TRBD2. The V gene's germline CDR1 is SGHTA and CDR2 FQGNSA. The CDR3 contains 17 residues. V lost 4 bases to trimming and J lost 4 bases; unmatched junction nucleotides: 8. The CDR3 sequence: CASSYLPGTSGKNIQYF. The DNA of the CDR3 is TGTGCCAGCAGCTACCTGCCTGGGACTAGCGGGAAAAACATTCAGTACTTC.

V gene TRBV15 combines with J gene TRBJ2-2; D is possibly TRBD1 (5 bases). Trimming shortened V by 3 bases and J by 7 bases, and 12 bases separated the two germline ends. Germline CDR1 is LNHNV and CDR2 is YYDKDF (reference sequence). The CDR3 has 14 amino acids. This chain's CDR3 is CATSSARVSGELFF. The CDR3 region has the DNA TGTGCCACCAGCAGTGCCAGGGTGAGCGGGGAGCTGTTTTTT.

The rearrangement joins TRBV30 to TRBJ1-5; the match to TRBD1 covers 7 bases. Germline assignment: CDR1 GTSNPN and CDR2 SVGIG (reference sequence). The CDR3 totals 16 residues. After removal of 4 bases from V and 2 bases from J, the junction contained 11 bases not matched to a gene. CDR3: CAWTAKGAWGNQPQHF. The CDR3 region has the DNA TGTGCCTGGACTGCAAAGGGGGCCTGGGGCAATCAGCCCCAGCATTTT.

This clone was found a few times. The chain recombines TRBV15 with TRBJ2-7, with a tentative D call TRBD2 (5 bases). The CDR3 is made up of 13 amino acids. Germline loops: CDR1 LNHNV, CDR2 YYDKDF (reference sequence). The ends were cut back, 4 bases at V and 4 bases at J, with 11 bases in the middle. CDR3 region: CATSNPRAYEQYF. The CDR3 region has the DNA TGTGCCACCAGCAACCCGAGGGCGTACGAGCAGTACTTC.

The V call is TRBV6-6, the J call TRBJ1-3, with D tentatively TRBD1 (5 bases). This CDR3 region has 16 residues. The germline gives CDR1 MNHNY, CDR2 SVGAGI (reference sequence). Trimming stripped 2 bases from V and 0 bases from J, with 11 bases between. CDR3 nucleotide sequence: TGTGCCAGCAGTTACGTCCCAGGGTCCTCTGGAAACACCATATATTTT. It encodes CASSYVPGSSGNTIYF.

The count of this clone is one. The chain is built from TRBV7-9 and TRBJ2-7; 8 bases agree with TRBD1. The CDR3 is 15 amino acids. Germline lookup yields CDR1 SEHNR and CDR2 FQNEAQ (reference sequence). V lost 5 bases and J lost 3; bases outside the gene matches: 9. The CDR3: CASSPRTGNDYEQYF. CDR3 coding DNA: TGTGCCAGCAGCCCACGGACAGGGAACGACTACGAGCAGTACTTC.

The chain is built from TRBV5-1 and TRBJ2-7; D might be TRBD2 (6 bases). The length of the CDR3 is 16 residues. The germline V gene encodes CDR1 SGHRS and CDR2 YFSETQ. Trimming stripped 0 bases from V and 5 bases from J, with 18 bases between. In DNA form, the CDR3 reads TGCGCCAGCAGCTTGGGTCAGGGAGGAGGTCGCCACGAGCAGTACTTC. Translation: CASSLGQGGGRHEQYF.

This rearrangement joins TRBV6-1 to TRBJ1-5; tentative D call: TRBD1 (5 bases). The CDR3 contains 13 residues. Trimming took off 7 bases at V and 5 bases at J, with 12 bases between the two ends. The V gene's germline CDR1 is MNHNS and CDR2 SASEGT. The CDR3 DNA reads as TGTGCCAGCACTGGGGGGTTGTATCAGCCCCAGCATTTT. Translation: CASTGGLYQPQHF.

The table lists this clone with a few counts. The rearrangement uses TRBV28 and TRBJ1-5, with D hard to call. Germline assignment: CDR1 MDHEN and CDR2 SYDVKM. The CDR3 is made up of 12 amino acids. With 8 bases removed from V and 3 bases from J, the gap between germline ends came to 8 bases. CDR3 in amino acids: CASCGLNQPQHF. The CDR3 DNA follows: TGTGCCAGCTGTGGGCTCAATCAGCCCCAGCATTTT.

The chain recombines TRBV30 with TRBJ2-1, with 10 bases identical to TRBD2. The CDR3 runs 16 residues. V lost 0 bases, J lost 5 bases, and 7 bases stayed unmatched. Germline CDR1 GTSNPN, CDR2 SVGIG (reference sequence). CDR3 sequence (DNA): TGTGCCTGGAGTGTGCTAGGACTAGCGGAGAACAATGAGCAGTTCTTC. It codes for CAWSVLGLAENNEQFF.

The J gene is TRBJ2-2, the V gene TRBV7-9; D is ambiguous. The V and J ends lost 5 bases and 4 bases respectively, with 11 bases between them. The CDR3 covers 14 residues. Germline CDR1 SEHNR, CDR2 FQNEAQ (reference sequence). CDR3 residues: CASSQNGGTGELFF. CDR3 nucleotide sequence: TGTGCCAGCAGCCAGAACGGCGGCACCGGGGAGCTGTTTTTT.

The chain links TRBV5-1 to TRBJ2-7; a weak D match, TRBD2 (5 bases). CDR1 and CDR2 (germline): SGHRS, YFSETQ. Trimming shortened V by 2 bases and J by 3 bases, and 9 bases separated the two germline ends. The CDR3 runs to 13 residues. The CDR3 sequence is CASSFGRGYEQYF. The CDR3 DNA reads TGCGCCAGCAGCTTTGGACGGGGCTACGAGCAGTACTTC.

The gene calls are TRBV30 and TRBJ1-5; 8 positions match TRBD1. The CDR3 runs to 15 residues. The germline V gene encodes CDR1 GTSNPN and CDR2 SVGIG (reference sequence). With V trimmed by 3 bases and J by 6 bases, 10 bases remained unmatched. The CDR3 is CAWSLQGAASQPQHF. The CDR3 DNA follows: TGTGCCTGGAGCCTTCAGGGGGCCGCCAGTCAGCCCCAGCATTTT. Complete variable domain (other parts from reference TRBV30 and TRBJ1-5): SQTIHQWPATLVQPVGSPLSLECTVEGTSNPNLYWYRQAAGRGLQLLFYSVGIGQISSEVPQNLSASRPQDRQFILSSKKLLLSDSGFYLCAWSLQGAASQPQHFGDGTRLSIL.